These 18 T cell receptor beta chains share one sample of origin, sequenced in a study of blood T cells in healthy people across ages. A second about 7 to 11 cycle PCR used barcoded and J-beta primers. TCRdb reprocessed the 5' RACE reads with MiXCR, giving one entry per CDR3 protein. The table has about 1,800,000 distinct CDR3 sequences, about 30% seen once. The sample was blood. The source is a woman younger than 45 in good health.

The rearrangement uses TRBV20-1 and TRBJ2-3; D may be TRBD1 (5 bases). The V end lost 5 bases, the J end lost 2 bases, and 11 bases lay between the germline ends. CDR1 is DFQATT, CDR2 SNEGSKA, per germline (reference sequence). CDR3 length: 13 residues. The CDR3 coding sequence is TGCAGTGCTGGTAGACAGTCCACAGATACGCAGTATTTT. Amino acids: CSAGRQSTDTQYF.

About this clonotype itself: It may be a read error: a sequence one base away is much more abundant. The chain recombines TRBV12-3 or TRBV12-4 with TRBJ1-6; D unresolved. This CDR3 is built from 14 residues. This CDR3 reads CASSLSGYNPPLHF. The CDR3 DNA is TGTGCCAGCAGTTTATCCGGGTATAATCCACCCCTCCACTTT.

About this clonotype: The junction differs from germline at one of its ends, possibly a read error. V and J are TRBV29-1 and TRBJ1-1; D is undetermined. CDR1 and CDR2 from the germline V gene are SQVTM and ANQGSEA. This CDR3 is built from 13 residues. DNA for the CDR3: TGCAGCGTTGAGCCCCAGGTGGGCACTGAAGCTTTTTTT. Its translation: CSVEPQVGTEAFF.

This chain uses TRBV25-1 with TRBJ2-7; no reliable D call. This CDR3 has 13 residues. V gave up 4 bases and J gave up 2 bases, with 9 bases separating them. Germline V gives CDR1 MGHDK, CDR2 SYGVNS. CDR3 region: CASSAPATYEQYF. As DNA, the CDR3 is TGTGCCAGCAGTGCCCCCGCTACCTACGAGCAGTACTTC.

The genes are TRBV15 and TRBJ2-4, with 8 bases matching TRBD2. This CDR3 is built from 14 residues. Germline CDR1 LNHNV, CDR2 YYDKDF (reference sequence). The ends lost 1 base at V and 13 bases at J; junction bases unmatched: 9. In DNA, the CDR3 is TGTGCCACCAGCAGAGCTAGCGGGTCAGATGAGCAGTACTTC. Translated, it gives CATSRASGSDEQYF.

This clonotype was counted between two and nine times. The rearrangement joins TRBV9 to TRBJ1-2, with 7 bases identical to TRBD1. Germline V gives CDR1 SGDLS, CDR2 YYNGEE. The junction had 6 bases not matched to a gene; V was cut back by 0 bases and J by 7 bases. The CDR3 is made up of 14 amino acids. The CDR3 reads CASSVEEGGAGYTF. The CDR3 nucleotides read TGTGCCAGCAGCGTAGAGGAAGGGGGCGCTGGCTACACCTTC.

The chain couples TRBV20-1 to TRBJ2-3; tentatively, D is TRBD2 (6 bases). The V end lost 5 bases, the J end lost 4 bases, and 10 bases lay between the germline ends. This CDR3 has 12 amino acids. Germline-derived CDR1 and CDR2 are DFQATT and SNEGSKA (reference sequence). CDR3 protein: CSAGTRPDTQYF. CDR3 DNA: TGCAGTGCTGGGACTCGACCAGATACGCAGTATTTT.

This chain joins TRBV7-9 and TRBJ2-5; D gene unclear. V gave up 1 base and J gave up 5 bases, with 14 bases separating them. The CDR3 spans 15 residues. The V gene's germline CDR1 is SEHNR and CDR2 FQNEAQ (reference sequence). CDR3 coding DNA: TGTGCCAGCAGCTTAGTAGGTTCCGGTGTTGAGACCCAGTACTTC. It yields the protein CASSLVGSGVETQYF.

This chain joins TRBV6-5 and TRBJ2-1, with TRBD2 identical over 7 bases. V was clipped by 5 bases and J by 8 bases; unmatched bases: 12. CDR1 MNHEY and CDR2 SVGAGI come from the germline V gene. This CDR3 contains 15 residues. The CDR3 nucleotides read TGTGCCAGCAGTGACGCGGGAGTTAGTAAGGATGAGCAGTTCTTC. Its protein product is CASSDAGVSKDEQFF.

This chain uses TRBV3-1 with TRBJ2-7, with D perhaps matching TRBD2 (6 bases). CDR1 is LGHDT, CDR2 YNNKEL, per germline (reference sequence). CDR3 length: 16 amino acids. The V end was cut by 0 bases, the J end by 1 base, with 13 bases between. The CDR3 loop reads CASSQERGRGSYEQYF. The CDR3 DNA reads as TGTGCCAGCAGCCAAGAACGGGGCCGGGGGTCCTACGAGCAGTACTTC.

This sequence joins TRBV27 and TRBJ1-4, with D tentatively TRBD1 (5 bases). This CDR3 is built from 18 residues. Trimming removed 6 bases at V and 0 bases at J, with 20 bases between. Per the germline V gene, CDR1 is MNHEY and CDR2 is SMNVEV (reference sequence). CDR3 DNA sequence: TGTGCCAGCAGGCGCGGGACCGCAGTAGGCTCAACTAATGAAAAACTGTTTTTT. As protein: CASRRGTAVGSTNEKLFF.

The chain recombines TRBV7-9 with TRBJ1-3; D gene uncertain. Germline CDR1 and CDR2: SEHNR and FQNEAQ (reference sequence). The CDR3 totals 12 residues. V was cut by 5 bases and J by 4 bases, with 6 bases left in between. The CDR3 region has the DNA TGTGCCAGCAGCCTCCAGGGAAACACCATATATTTT. Translation: CASSLQGNTIYF.

The CDR3 DNA reads TGTGCCACCAGCAGAGATAAGGGGATCGGGCAGCCCCAGCATTTT. Translated: CATSRDKGIGQPQHF. This chain joins TRBV15 and TRBJ1-5; D perhaps matches TRBD1 (5 bases). The CDR3 sequence is 15 residues long. Trimming removed 0 bases at V and 7 bases at J, with 13 bases between. In germline, CDR1 is LNHNV, CDR2 YYDKDF (reference sequence).

A note on this clonotype: The junction differs from germline at one of its ends, possibly a read error. The chain recombines TRBV12-3 or TRBV12-4 with TRBJ2-3, with 10 nucleotides matching TRBD2. The CDR3 is 15 residues long. The CDR3 is CASSWRTSGADAQYF. DNA of the CDR3: TGTGCCAGCAGTTGGAGGACTAGCGGAGCAGATGCGCAGTATTTT.

The sample holds a few counts of this clonotype. The chain combines TRBV28 with TRBJ1-2; 7 positions agree with TRBD1. Trimming cost V 6 bases and J 7 bases; bases outside gene matches: 8. The CDR3 is made up of 13 amino acids. Germline CDR1 is MDHEN and CDR2 is SYDVKM. The CDR3 DNA sequence: TGTGCCAGCAGCCCGGGGACAGAGGTTGGCTACACCTTC. Translated, it gives CASSPGTEVGYTF.

The chain carries TRBV12-3 or TRBV12-4 and TRBJ1-5; D might be TRBD1 (5 bases). The CDR3 spans 14 residues. Between the trimmed V and J ends, which lost 6 bases and 5 bases, there was a span of 14 bases. The DNA of the CDR3 is TGTGCCAGCAGAACCCCAGGGACCTATCAGCCCCAGCATTTT. Amino acids: CASRTPGTYQPQHF.

This clonotype has at least ten counts. The genes are TRBV7-2 and TRBJ2-2; D remains ambiguous. Germline V gives CDR1 SGHTA, CDR2 FQGNSA. The V end lost 0 bases, the J end lost 0 bases, and 5 bases lay between the germline ends. The CDR3 contains 15 residues. In DNA, the CDR3 is TGTGCCAGCAGCTTAGCAGGGACGAACACCGGGGAGCTGTTTTTT. Encoded protein: CASSLAGTNTGELFF.

The rearrangement uses TRBV12-3 or TRBV12-4 and TRBJ1-5; D not resolved. The germline V and J ends were trimmed by 3 bases and 5 bases, with 11 bases remaining between them. The CDR3 contains 14 residues. The chain's CDR3 is CASSLRRGDQPQHF. In DNA form, the CDR3 reads TGTGCCAGCAGTTTGAGGCGGGGTGATCAGCCCCAGCATTTT.